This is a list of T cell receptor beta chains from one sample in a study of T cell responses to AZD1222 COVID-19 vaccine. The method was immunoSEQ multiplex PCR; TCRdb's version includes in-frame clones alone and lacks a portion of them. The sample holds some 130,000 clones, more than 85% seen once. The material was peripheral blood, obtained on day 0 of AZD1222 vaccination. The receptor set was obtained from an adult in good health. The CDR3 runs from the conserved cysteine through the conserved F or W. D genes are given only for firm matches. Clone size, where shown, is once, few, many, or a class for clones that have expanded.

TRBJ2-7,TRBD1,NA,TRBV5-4,CASSSGGGYEQYF,TGTGCCAGCAGCTCAGGGGGCGGATACGAGCAGTACTTC
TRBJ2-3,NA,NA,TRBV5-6,CASSFSFPDTQYF,TGTGCCAGCAGCTTTTCCTTTCCAGATACGCAGTATTTT
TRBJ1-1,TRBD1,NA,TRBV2,CASSAQGAGAFF,TGTGCCAGCAGTGCCCAGGGGGCAGGAGCTTTCTTT
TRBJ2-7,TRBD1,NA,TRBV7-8,CASSYRQGSEQYF,TGTGCCAGCAGCTACCGACAGGGATCCGAGCAGTACTTC
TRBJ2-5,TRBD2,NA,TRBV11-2,CASSLDLAGHQETQYF,TGTGCCAGCAGCTTAGACCTAGCGGGCCACCAAGAGACCCAGTACTTC
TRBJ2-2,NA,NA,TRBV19,CASSIERNTGELFF,TGTGCCAGTAGTATAGAACGGAACACCGGGGAGCTGTTTTTT
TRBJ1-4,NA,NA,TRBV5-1,CASSQGFATNEKLFF,TGCGCCAGCAGCCAAGGGTTTGCAACTAATGAAAAACTGTTTTTT
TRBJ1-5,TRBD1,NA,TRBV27,CASSLSGGEEPQHF,TGTGCCAGCAGTTTATCAGGGGGCGAGGAGCCCCAGCATTTT
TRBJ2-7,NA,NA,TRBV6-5,CASSPPSYEQYF,TGTGCCAGCAGTCCCCCCTCCTACGAGCAGTACTTC
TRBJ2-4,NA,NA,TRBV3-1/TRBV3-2,CASSQEKNIQYF,TGTGCCAGCAGCCAAGAGAAAAACATTCAGTACTTC
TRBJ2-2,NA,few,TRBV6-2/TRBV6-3,CASSWALSNTGELFF,TGTGCCAGCAGTTGGGCCCTGTCGAACACCGGGGAGCTGTTTTTT
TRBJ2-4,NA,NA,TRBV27,CASSLRAGENIQYF,TGTGCCAGCAGTTTAAGGGCAGGGGAAAACATTCAGTACTTC
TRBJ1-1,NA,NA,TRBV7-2,CASTRQQMNTEAFF,TGTGCCAGCACTCGGCAGCAAATGAACACTGAAGCTTTCTTT
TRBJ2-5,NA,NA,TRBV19,CATRGTSETQYF,TGTGCCACCCGAGGGACCTCGGAGACCCAGTACTTC
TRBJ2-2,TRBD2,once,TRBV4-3,CASSFQTSGTGELFF,TGCGCCAGCAGCTTCCAGACTAGCGGCACCGGGGAGCTGTTTTTT
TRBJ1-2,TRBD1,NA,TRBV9,CASRQTGAGYTF,TGTGCCAGCAGGCAGACAGGGGCCGGCTACACCTTC
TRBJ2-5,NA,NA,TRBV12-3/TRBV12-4,CASSFNKETQYF,TGTGCCAGCAGTTTCAACAAAGAGACCCAGTACTTC
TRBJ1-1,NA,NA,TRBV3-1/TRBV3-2,CASSQDRRAVGGTEAFF,TGTGCCAGCAGCCAAGACCGGAGGGCTGTAGGGGGCACTGAAGCTTTCTTT